This TCR beta chain was sequenced in a study of control samples from healthy donors and cancer patients. Germline V gene data show CDR1 as KGHSH and CDR2 as LQKENI. V gave up 3 bases and J gave up 7 bases, with 10 bases separating them. This CDR3 contains 14 residues. This clone has just one count. Profiling relied on immunoSEQ multiplex PCR, and the TCRdb table lists in-frame clones only, not all of them. In the table there are fewer than 150,000 clones, approximately 90% of which are singletons. The sample taken for sequencing was blood. This chain joins TRBV18 and TRBJ1-6; D gene ambiguous. This receptor was obtained from a man in his late teens or twenties in good health. CDR3 protein: CASSPTSDNSPLHF. The CDR3, as DNA: TGTGCCAGCTCACCTACCAGTGACAATTCACCCCTCCACTTT.